Listed below are T cell receptor beta chains from one sample, sequenced in a study of blood T cell repertoires in COVID-19. The protocol was immunoSEQ multiplex PCR, while the TCRdb copy is restricted to in-frame clones and leaves out a portion. The data hold about 140,000 clones, with almost 85% observed a single time. Material: peripheral blood. The receptors shown here come from a man aged 45-60 years with acute or convalescent COVID-19. CDR3s leave out the opening cysteine and the closing phenylalanine or tryptophan. Clone size is not always given. Where it is, it says once, few, many or a class for expanded clones.

TRBV7-2,.,TRBJ2-4,ASSIGQVAKNIQY
TRBV10-3,.,TRBJ2-2,AIRAGAGELF
TRBV19,.,TRBJ2-3,ASSEMAGGGDTQY
TRBV6-6,.,TRBJ2-7,ASSTTGETLEQY
TRBV27,.,TRBJ2-1,ASSFPRGEQF
TRBV24-1,.,TRBJ2-3,ATSPGTSGYTDTQY
TRBV15,.,TRBJ2-3,ATSRGFTDTQY
TRBV11-2,.,TRBJ1-1,ASSLAGQGGSEAF
TRBV9,.,TRBJ2-1,ASRGSGGNEQF
TRBV29-1,.,TRBJ2-1,SVLPGQGFNEQF
TRBV9,.,TRBJ1-2,ASSVEAGGLYGYT
TRBV19,.,TRBJ2-3,ASSIAGAGGSTDTQY
TRBV10-2,.,TRBJ1-1,ASSAEGYTEAF
TRBV24-1,.,TRBJ2-7,ATSVGTGEQY
TRBV4-2,.,TRBJ2-7,ASSQEPLTGGFYEQY
TRBV5-6,.,TRBJ2-1,ASSLGLPGSQF
TRBV19,.,TRBJ1-2,ASSIDDSGAKIYGYT
TRBV6-6,.,TRBJ1-2,ASSSTGDYGYT
TRBV7-3,once,TRBJ1-1,ASSLTTGVNTEAF
TRBV28,.,TRBJ1-4,ASSPPGHSDATNEKLF
TRBV27,.,TRBJ1-6,ASSSWGVNNSPLH
TRBV10-3,once,TRBJ2-3,AISGTSGANTDTQY
TRBV6-6,.,TRBJ1-5,ASSYLSGSNQPQH
TRBV19,few,TRBJ2-1,ASSIWLGGATYNEQF
TRBV11-2,.,TRBJ2-1,ASSVPGSTEQF
TRBV3-1/TRBV3-2,.,TRBJ2-7,ASSQEKAGGQY
TRBV10-2,.,TRBJ2-7,ASSSPGHRLSEQY
TRBV9,.,TRBJ1-1,ASSVGAGQINTEAF
TRBV6-4,.,TRBJ1-4,ASSAQGTTNEKLF
TRBV7-3,.,TRBJ2-5,ASSLNSGQETQY
TRBV28,.,TRBJ1-4,ASSRTGNSEKLF
TRBV5-1,.,TRBJ1-1,ASTRGDRDTEAF
TRBV24-1,.,TRBJ2-1,ATSRGGDYNEQF
TRBV11-2,.,TRBJ1-6,ASSGRDRVDSPLH
TRBV6-5,.,TRBJ1-1,ASSTGGWTEAF
TRBV19,.,TRBJ2-7,ASSPGLASGSQYEQY
TRBV7-3,.,TRBJ2-2,ASSPRRSSNTGELF
TRBV28,few,TRBJ1-5,ASSLQGFVYQPQH
TRBV1,once,TRBJ1-1,TSSQDPQQGNTEAF
TRBV10-3,.,TRBJ1-6,AISKTGLYNSPLH
TRBV9,.,TRBJ2-2,ASSVRQGVTGELF
TRBV5-6,.,TRBJ2-1,ASSSAGNIYNEQF
TRBV2,few,TRBJ1-5,ASSEEKASNQPQH
TRBV19,.,TRBJ2-3,ASSTRDYSTDTQY
TRBV7-8,.,TRBJ1-3,ASSSQATASGNTIY
TRBV20-1,.,TRBJ1-5,SASHGGSDQPQH
TRBV10-3,.,TRBJ2-1,AISGAGGFSYNEQF
TRBV29-1,.,TRBJ2-2,SVRGLDSVGELF
TRBV6-6,.,TRBJ2-3,ASSYSNQDYTDTQY
TRBV19,.,TRBJ1-5,ASSGQNNQPQH
TRBV28,.,TRBJ2-7,ASSFTAGTAEQY
TRBV21-1,.,TRBJ1-2,ASSKGGDGNYGYT
TRBV2,once,TRBJ2-3,ASSALQGTDTQY
TRBV6-5,.,TRBJ1-1,ASRAGIGTEAF
TRBV5-1,few,TRBJ2-1,ASSYGTSGSGEQF
TRBV5-1,.,TRBJ2-5,ASSLGYRGQETQY
TRBV7-2,.,TRBJ2-1,ASSLVGGNSYNEQF
TRBV30,.,TRBJ1-5,AWSSGQGAQPQH
TRBV9,.,TRBJ2-3,ASSEGLAGVTDTQY